This T cell receptor (beta chain) was recovered during a study of blood T cell repertoires in COVID-19. Study-level information: COVID-19 samples from acute and convalescent phases originated in the United States, Italy and Spain. PBMCs, B-cell-depleted T cells, or T cells were the source of the cDNA or gDNA that made up the material.

As originally analysed: For nucleated cells, counts were estimated from reference gene primer amplification. The protocol was immunoSEQ multiplex PCR, while the TCRdb copy is restricted to in-frame clones and leaves out a portion. From that table come the V and J calls and clone size; the DNA was used to work out D and trimming. The repertoire holds under 300,000 clones, with about 88% as singletons. This clone has only one observation. Trimming removed 5 bases from V and 0 bases from J, with 7 bases in between. Per germline, CDR1 MGHRA and CDR2 YSYEKL. The CDR3 covers 14 residues. The receptor was isolated from a middle-aged woman who had recovered from COVID-19. Sequenced: peripheral blood. The rearrangement joins TRBV4-1 to TRBJ1-4, with D maybe TRBD1 (5 bases). The CDR3 nucleotides read TGCGCCAGCAGCGAGACAGCAACTAATGAAAAACTGTTTTTT. Its protein is CASSETATNEKLFF.